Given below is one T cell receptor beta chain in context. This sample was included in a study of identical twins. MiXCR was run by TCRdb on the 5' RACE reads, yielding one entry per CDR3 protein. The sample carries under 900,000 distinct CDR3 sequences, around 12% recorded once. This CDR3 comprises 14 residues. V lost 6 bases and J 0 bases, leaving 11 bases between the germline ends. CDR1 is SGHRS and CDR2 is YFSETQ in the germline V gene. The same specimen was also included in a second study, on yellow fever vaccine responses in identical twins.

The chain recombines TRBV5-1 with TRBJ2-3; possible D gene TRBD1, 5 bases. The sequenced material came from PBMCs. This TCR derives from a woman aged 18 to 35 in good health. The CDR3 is CASTSQGSTDTQYF. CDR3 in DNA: TGCGCCAGCACGTCGCAGGGAAGCACAGATACGCAGTATTTT. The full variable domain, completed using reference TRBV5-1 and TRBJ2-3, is KAGVTQTPRYLIKTRGQQVTLSCSPISGHRSVSWYQQTPGQGLQFLFEYFSETQRNKGNFPGRFSGRQFSNSRSEMNVSTLELGDSALYLCASTSQGSTDTQYFGPGTRLTVL.